This T cell receptor (beta chain) was profiled in a study of shared clonotypes between healthy human individuals. The CDR3 is 16 residues long. Trimming took off 2 bases at V and 0 bases at J, with 13 bases between the two ends. Germline-derived CDR1 and CDR2 are KGHSH and LQKENI. Notes on the study in general: Unshared clonotypes carried lower generation probabilities than those common to all four donors.

Only a few counts were recorded for this clone. Its antigen remains unidentified. TCRdb keeps only in-frame clones here, not all; method: immunoSEQ multiplex PCR. Seen here are some 1,100,000 clones, 75% to 80% observed once, and the top ten hold 0.4% to 0.55%. The TCR sequence derives from a man between 18 and 35 years old in good health. Some clones in this sample may be carry-over from other donors' samples. Sequences were obtained from memory CD4+ T cells from PBMCs. Subset denoted: CD45RA-negative fraction. The chain employs TRBV18 and TRBJ1-2; the D is unclear. The CDR3 protein is CASSPLATATNYGYTF. The CDR3 DNA is TGTGCCAGCTCACCATTAGCTACAGCTACTAACTATGGCTACACCTTC.